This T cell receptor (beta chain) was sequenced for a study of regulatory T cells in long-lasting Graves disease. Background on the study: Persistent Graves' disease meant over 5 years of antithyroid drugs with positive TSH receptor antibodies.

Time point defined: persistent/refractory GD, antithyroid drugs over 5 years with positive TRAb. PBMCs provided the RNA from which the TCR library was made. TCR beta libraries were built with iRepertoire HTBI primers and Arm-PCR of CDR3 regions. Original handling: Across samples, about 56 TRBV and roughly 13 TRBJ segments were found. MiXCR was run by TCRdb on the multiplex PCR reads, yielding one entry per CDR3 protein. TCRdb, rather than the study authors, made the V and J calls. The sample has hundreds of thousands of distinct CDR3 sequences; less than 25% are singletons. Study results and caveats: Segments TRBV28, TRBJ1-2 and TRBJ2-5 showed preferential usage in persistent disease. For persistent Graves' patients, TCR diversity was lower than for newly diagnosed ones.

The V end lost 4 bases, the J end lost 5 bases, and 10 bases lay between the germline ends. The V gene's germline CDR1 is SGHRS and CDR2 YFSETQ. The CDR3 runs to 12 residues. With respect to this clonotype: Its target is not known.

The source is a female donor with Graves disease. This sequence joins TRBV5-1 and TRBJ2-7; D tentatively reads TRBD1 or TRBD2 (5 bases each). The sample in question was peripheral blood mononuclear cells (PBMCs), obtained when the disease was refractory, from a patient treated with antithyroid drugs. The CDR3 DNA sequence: TGCGCCAGCAGCCAAACGGGGCACGAGCAGTACTTC. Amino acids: CASSQTGHEQYF.